This TCR beta chain stems from a study of vaccination and CD4 T cells after COVID-19. The sample's treatment: roughly 10-day PBMC culture with coronavirus spike peptide pools or control peptides (ViraFEST assay). General study points: SARS-CoV-2-reactive clonotypes rose nonsignificantly, with the median going from approximately 21 to 38.

Scientists ran DNA taken from cultured CD4+ T cells through the Oncomine TCR Beta short-read assay for sequencing. Investigators obtained genomic DNA by extraction from cultured CD4+ T cells. In TCRdb, the PCR reads were re-called with MiXCR into one record per CDR3 protein. The sample shows about 20,000 distinct CDR3 sequences, 60% of them seen only once. Comment on this clonotype: Its target is not known.

This sequence originates from a human donor who had recovered from COVID-19. Sample: CD4+ T cells from blood, cultured in vitro, taken after SARS-CoV-2 vaccination.

The chain's CDR3 is CASSPAGSTEAFF. CDR3 bases: TGTGCCAGCAGCCCCGCGGGTTCCACTGAAGCTTTCTTT. The J gene is TRBJ1-1, the V gene TRBV7-8, with D uncertain. This CDR3 region has 13 residues. The germline gives CDR1 SGHVS, CDR2 FQNEAQ. V gave up 5 bases and J gave up 4 bases, with 11 bases separating them. Together with reference TRBV7-8 and TRBJ1-1, the CDR3 gives the full variable domain: GAGVSQSPRYKVAKRGQDVALRCDPISGHVSLFWYQQALGQGPEFLTYFQNEAQLDKSGLPSDRFFAERPEGSVSTLKIQRTQQEDSAVYLCASSPAGSTEAFFGQGTRLTVV.